The 8 T cell receptor beta chains reported below all come from one sample, sequenced in a study of post-analysis software for immune sequencing data. Findings and caveats of the study: About 5 TRBV segments, including TRBV5-6, TRBV5-1 and TRBV20-1, were more frequent in patients than controls.

No antigens are known for them. The TCR beta cDNA libraries contained unique molecular identifiers. TCRdb fed the PCR reads into MiXCR, producing one record per CDR3 protein. The sample yields about half a million distinct CDR3 sequences, 34% seen once. The source material was blood. The origin of the receptors is a girl aged 2-17 years with multiple sclerosis.

This clonotype has more than one count but fewer than ten. The chain links TRBV6-2 or TRBV6-3 to TRBJ2-5; possibly TRBD2 for D (6 bases). The CDR3 length is 16 residues. The V end was cut by 7 bases, the J end by 5 bases, with 23 bases between. Germline-derived CDR1 and CDR2 are MNHEY and SVGEGT. CDR3 region: CASNPGRGPKRETQYF. CDR3 nucleotides: TGTGCCAGCAACCCCGGGCGGGGACCTAAGCGGGAGACCCAGTACTTC.

This clonotype was observed a few times. The V call is TRBV6-1, the J call TRBJ2-7; D is uncertain. With 8 bases removed from V and 4 bases from J, the gap between germline ends came to 18 bases. Germline V lookup: CDR1 MNHNS, CDR2 SASEGT. The CDR3 extends over 14 amino acids. The CDR3 sequence: CASSFSSVPYEQYF. In nucleotides, the CDR3 is TGTGCCAGCTCCTTTTCCTCTGTTCCTTACGAGCAGTACTTC.

This clonotype was detected only a few times. The rearrangement uses TRBV7-2 and TRBJ2-3; 11 bases are shared with TRBD2. This CDR3 has 19 residues. With 3 bases clipped from V and 0 bases from J, the junction kept 11 bases outside the gene matches. Germline V gene sequence: CDR1 SGHTA, CDR2 FQGNSA. CDR3 region: CASSFTSGGETHSTDTQYF. The CDR3 DNA reads TGTGCCAGCAGCTTTACTAGCGGGGGTGAAACACATAGCACAGATACGCAGTATTTT. Supplemented by reference TRBV7-2 and TRBJ2-3, the full variable domain reads GAGVSQSPSNKVTEKGKDVELRCDPISGHTALYWYRQSLGQGLEFLIYFQGNSAPDKSGLPSDRFSAERTGGSVSTLTIQRTQQEDSAVYLCASSFTSGGETHSTDTQYFGPGTRLTVL.

This clonotype was counted between two and nine times. The chain uses TRBV20-1 and TRBJ2-1, with TRBD2 matching over 8 bases. The V gene's germline CDR1 is DFQATT and CDR2 SNEGSKA (reference sequence). CDR3 size: 13 residues. J lost 8 bases, V lost 3 bases, and 6 bases had no gene match. The CDR3: CSASGGANYEQFF. CDR3 nucleotide sequence: TGCAGTGCTAGCGGGGGGGCCAACTATGAGCAGTTCTTC.

This clonotype was counted only a few times. This chain links TRBV28 with TRBJ2-5; weak D call: TRBD1 (7 bases). The CDR3 is made up of 14 amino acids. Germline loops: CDR1 MDHEN, CDR2 SYDVKM. V gave up 5 bases and J gave up 5 bases, with 15 bases separating them. The CDR3: CASSILPGGETQYF. CDR3 in DNA: TGTGCCAGCAGTATATTACCAGGGGGGGAGACCCAGTACTTC.

Worth noting for this clonotype: A read error is possible here, since a much larger clone lies one base away. This chain joins TRBV4-2 and TRBJ2-5, with unresolved D. The germline CDR1 and CDR2 sequences are LGHNA and YNFKEQ. V was clipped by 0 bases and J by 1 base, with 12 bases between them. This CDR3 is built from 16 residues. In DNA, the CDR3 is TGTGCCAGCAGCCAAGAACGAGATTCCCGCCAAGAGACCCAGTACTTC. It codes for CASSQERDSRQETQYF.

J is TRBJ2-5 and V is TRBV20-1; D gene unclear. V was trimmed by 3 bases and J by 4 bases, leaving 9 bases between them. CDR1 and CDR2 (germline): DFQATT, SNEGSKA (reference sequence). This CDR3 spans 12 amino acids. CDR3 DNA sequence: TGCAGTGCTAGGGGCATCCCAGAGACCCAGTACTTC. This gives the protein CSARGIPETQYF.

There are a few counts of this clonotype. The rearrangement uses TRBV29-1 and TRBJ1-5; D may be TRBD1 (6 bases). There are 14 residues in the CDR3. Trimming cost V 6 bases and J 4 bases, with 16 bases left between them. CDR1 SQVTM and CDR2 ANQGSEA come from the germline V gene. The CDR3 region is CSVAQGPGNQPQHF. CDR3 in DNA: TGCAGCGTCGCGCAGGGGCCTGGGAATCAGCCCCAGCATTTT.